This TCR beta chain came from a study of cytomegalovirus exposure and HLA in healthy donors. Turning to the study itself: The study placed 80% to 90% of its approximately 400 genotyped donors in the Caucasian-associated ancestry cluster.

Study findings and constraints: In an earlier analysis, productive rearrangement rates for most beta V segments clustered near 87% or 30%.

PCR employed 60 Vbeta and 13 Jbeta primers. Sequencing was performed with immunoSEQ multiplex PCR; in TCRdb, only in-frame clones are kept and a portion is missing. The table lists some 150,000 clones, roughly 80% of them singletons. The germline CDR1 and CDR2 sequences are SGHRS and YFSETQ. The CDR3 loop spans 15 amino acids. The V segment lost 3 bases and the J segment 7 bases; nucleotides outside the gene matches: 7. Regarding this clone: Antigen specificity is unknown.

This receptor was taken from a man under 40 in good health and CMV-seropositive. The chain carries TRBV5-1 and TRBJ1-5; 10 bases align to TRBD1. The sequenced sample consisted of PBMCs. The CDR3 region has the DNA TGCGCCAGCAGCTGCCGGGACAGGGGATGCCAGCCCCAGCATTTT. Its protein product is CASSCRDRGCQPQHF.